Below, 25 T cell receptor beta chains from the same sample are listed, as sequenced in a study of T-cell memory formation after mild COVID-19. MiXCR was run by TCRdb on the 5' RACE reads, yielding one entry per CDR3 protein. Of hundreds of thousands of distinct CDR3 sequences in the sample, over 15% were seen once. Sequencing was done on a sample of PBMCs or a T cell subset sorted from them (not recorded which). The origin of the receptors is a man between 18 and 29 years old who had mild COVID-19 (a few samples of this study predate the infection). Cell type and time point are not known.

The sample holds a few counts of this clonotype. This sequence joins TRBV4-1 and TRBJ2-3; maybe TRBD1 (5 bases). This CDR3 is built from 17 residues. V was shortened by 4 bases and J by 2 bases, with 19 bases between the two germline ends. Germline V gene lookup returns CDR1 MGHRA and CDR2 YSYEKL. CDR3: CASSRVKQGRPTDTQYF. In DNA form, the CDR3 reads TGCGCCAGCAGCCGAGTGAAGCAGGGCAGGCCCACAGATACGCAGTATTTT.

This rearrangement joins TRBV5-6 to TRBJ2-7, with D possibly matching TRBD1 (6 bases). This CDR3 has 15 amino acids. Germline V gene data show CDR1 as SGHDT and CDR2 as YYEEEE. Deletions cut 5 bases from V and 3 bases from J, with 18 bases between. In DNA, the CDR3 is TGTGCCAGCAGTCCCAGGCCAGGGGAAGGCTACGAGCAGTACGTC. Protein: CASSPRPGEGYEQYV.

This chain uses TRBV18 with TRBJ1-5; 9 nucleotides align to TRBD1. The length of the CDR3 is 15 residues. Germline CDR1 is KGHSH and CDR2 is LQKENI. J was trimmed by 7 bases and V by 2 bases; bases with no gene match: 6. This CDR3 is CASSPRRDRGQPQHF. CDR3 in DNA: TGTGCCAGCTCACCAAGGCGTGACAGGGGGCAGCCCCAGCATTTT.

This clonotype came up a few times. This chain connects TRBV6-5 to TRBJ1-1, with D perhaps matching TRBD1 (5 bases). The V gene's germline CDR1 is MNHEY and CDR2 SVGAGI. V lost 2 bases, J lost 4 bases, and 8 bases lay in between. There are 13 residues in the CDR3. The CDR3, as DNA: TGTGCCAGCAGTTACGGACAACTCACTGAAGCTTTCTTT. It codes for CASSYGQLTEAFF.

This clonotype was observed a single time. This chain joins TRBV6-5 and TRBJ2-1; TRBD2 agrees at 7 bases. The CDR3 runs 16 residues. Germline V gene sequence: CDR1 MNHEY, CDR2 SVGAGI. The J segment lost 5 bases and the V segment lost 0 bases, leaving 7 bases of the junction unmatched. As DNA, the CDR3 is TGTGCCAGCAGTTACTCCCCGTCTAGCGGAGACAATGAGCAGTTCTTC. Translated: CASSYSPSSGDNEQFF.

This clonotype was seen only a few times. V usage is TRBV12-3 or TRBV12-4 and J usage is TRBJ1-1; D might be TRBD1 (5 bases). This CDR3 has 13 amino acids. Between the trimmed V and J ends, which lost 6 bases and 6 bases, there was a span of 14 bases. CDR3 DNA: TGTGCCAGCAGGCCGGACCCGGGGGCTGAAGCTTTCTTT. Encoded protein: CASRPDPGAEAFF.

This clonotype has just a few counts. V gene TRBV10-3 combines with J gene TRBJ1-1; 10 bases line up with TRBD1. The V gene's germline CDR1 is ENHRY and CDR2 SYGVKD. The CDR3 has 13 amino acids. Unmatched junction bases numbered 4, after V lost 10 bases and J lost 2 bases. CDR3 sequence reads: CATRQGANTEAFF. In nucleotides, the CDR3 is TGTGCCACTAGACAGGGGGCTAACACTGAAGCTTTCTTT.

This clonotype has a handful of counts. The rearrangement links TRBV5-1 to TRBJ1-6; 10 nucleotides agree with TRBD1. The trim removed 0 bases at V and 0 bases at J, leaving 0 bases unmatched. Germline V gene lookup returns CDR1 SGHRS and CDR2 YFSETQ. This CDR3 region has 17 residues. The CDR3 DNA follows: TGCGCCAGCAGCTTGGGGACAGGGGGCTCCTATAATTCACCCCTCCACTTT. The encoded protein is CASSLGTGGSYNSPLHF.

This clonotype turned up a few times. One end of the junction fails to match germline, which may point to a read error. The V gene is TRBV4-2, the J gene TRBJ2-1; 11 bases are shared with TRBD1. This CDR3 region has 14 residues. Germline V gives CDR1 LGHNA, CDR2 YNFKEQ. The CDR3 DNA is TGTGCCAGCAGCCAAGTCCTGGGGGGGGACAGGGGGATCTTC. Its protein product is CASSQVLGGDRGIF.

This clonotype came up a few times. The V call is TRBV27, the J call TRBJ1-1; TRBD1 might be the D (6 bases). The CDR3 has 16 residues. Deletions cut 0 bases from V and 4 bases from J, with 15 bases between. Germline-derived CDR1 and CDR2 are MNHEY and SMNVEV (reference sequence). CDR3 nucleotides: TGTGCCAGCAGTTTATCGCCGGGGGCAGGGATCACTGAAGCTTTCTTT. The encoded protein is CASSLSPGAGITEAFF.

The chain has TRBV12-3 or TRBV12-4 and TRBJ2-7; possible D gene TRBD1, 6 bases. CDR3 length: 15 residues. V dropped 5 bases and J dropped 3 bases, with 17 bases sitting between them. CDR3 in amino acids: CASSHGILDSYEQYF. The CDR3 coding sequence is TGTGCCAGCAGTCATGGTATACTGGACAGCTACGAGCAGTACTTC.

This clonotype was detected a few times. The V gene is TRBV2, the J gene TRBJ2-1, with TRBD1 matching 7 bases. This CDR3 has 15 residues. After removal of 2 bases from V and 4 bases from J, the junction contained 5 bases not matched to a gene. Germline lookup yields CDR1 SNHLY and CDR2 FYNNEI. The CDR3 reads CASSETGARYNEQFF. In nucleotides, the CDR3 is TGTGCCAGCAGTGAAACAGGGGCGCGGTACAATGAGCAGTTCTTC.

This clonotype came up many times. The chain carries TRBV5-1 and TRBJ1-1; a weak D match, TRBD1 (6 bases). The CDR3 consists of 14 residues. From germline, CDR1 is SGHRS and CDR2 YFSETQ. Deletions cut 7 bases from V and 4 bases from J, with 17 bases between. The CDR3 DNA follows: TGCGCCAGCGGCCTGGACAGCCCTTTCACTGAAGCTTTCTTT. This translates into CASGLDSPFTEAFF.

This clonotype was observed a handful of times. V and J are TRBV2 and TRBJ1-1, with a possible D match to TRBD1 (6 bases). CDR1 is SNHLY, CDR2 FYNNEI, per germline. This CDR3 region has 17 residues. Trimming removed 4 bases at V and 5 bases at J, with 23 bases between. This CDR3 is CASSVGGFLQGPTEAFF. CDR3 nucleotides: TGTGCCAGCAGTGTAGGAGGGTTTCTACAGGGTCCGACTGAAGCTTTCTTT.

This clonotype appeared a few times. The V call is TRBV4-2, the J call TRBJ2-7; tentatively, D is TRBD1 (6 bases). The V gene's germline CDR1 is LGHNA and CDR2 YNFKEQ. The CDR3 covers 16 residues. The V gene lost 3 bases and the J gene lost 2 bases, with 17 bases spanning the gap. CDR3 loop: CASSHPLPDRTYEQYF. In DNA, the CDR3 is TGTGCCAGCAGCCATCCCTTGCCCGACAGGACCTACGAGCAGTACTTC.

The genes are TRBV11-1 and TRBJ2-3; D call uncertain. Germline loops: CDR1 SGHAT, CDR2 FQDESV (reference sequence). The CDR3 totals 15 residues. Deletions cut 7 bases from V and 1 base from J, with 15 bases between. CDR3 sequence reads: CASTRSFQGTDTQYF. Here the CDR3 DNA reads TGTGCCAGCACCCGATCTTTCCAGGGCACAGATACGCAGTATTTT.

This chain connects TRBV20-1 to TRBJ1-4, with a tentative D call TRBD1 (5 bases). The CDR3 contains 13 residues. The germline CDR1 and CDR2 sequences are DFQATT and SNEGSKA (reference sequence). The germline V and J ends were trimmed by 3 bases and 8 bases, with 13 bases remaining between them. The CDR3 loop is CSASAGRGEKLFF. The DNA for the CDR3 is TGCAGTGCTAGTGCAGGGCGTGGAGAAAAACTGTTTTTT.

This rearrangement joins TRBV3-1 to TRBJ2-7; possible D gene TRBD1, 6 bases. Trimming left V 4 bases short and J 7 bases short, with 17 bases between. The CDR3 loop spans 14 amino acids. Germline V gene data show CDR1 as LGHDT and CDR2 as YNNKEL (reference sequence). Written as DNA, the CDR3 is TGTGCCAGCAGCCTAGACTCGACAGGCAGAGAGCAGTACTTC. Its translation: CASSLDSTGREQYF.

The V and J genes are TRBV6-1 and TRBJ2-2; D is undetermined. CDR1 and CDR2 (germline): MNHNS, SASEGT. The CDR3 is 15 amino acids. V was pared by 2 bases and J by 4 bases, with 11 bases between. CDR3: CASSEMERTTGELFF. The CDR3 DNA follows: TGTGCCAGCAGTGAAATGGAAAGGACCACCGGGGAGCTGTTTTTT.

In this sample, this clonotype turned up a few times. The CDR3 does not end in the conserved phenylalanine or tryptophan, so this is likely a read error. Because the CDR3's place on the DNA is in doubt, the DNA is left out and the CDR3 is given as listed by TCRdb. This chain joins TRBV6-2 or TRBV6-3 and TRBJ2-1; TRBD1, the table's D call, lacks a check against the DNA. With termini counted, the CDR3 has 13 amino acids. Germline CDR1 is MNHEY and CDR2 is SVGEGT. CDR3: CASSVLGSSPHEI.

The V gene is TRBV6-2 or TRBV6-3, the J gene TRBJ2-5; D assignment may be TRBD1 or TRBD2 (5 bases each). V gave up 5 bases and J gave up 4 bases, with 14 bases separating them. CDR3 length: 14 amino acids. CDR1 is MNHEY and CDR2 is SVGEGT in the germline V gene. Written as DNA, the CDR3 is TGTGCCAGCAGTGGGAGTGGGGGTCCAGAGACCCAGTACTTC. Its translation is CASSGSGGPETQYF.

This chain joins TRBV7-9 and TRBJ2-3; no clear D gene. Germline assignment: CDR1 SEHNR and CDR2 FQNEAQ (reference sequence). The V and J ends lost 6 bases and 3 bases respectively, with 19 bases between them. CDR3 length: 16 residues. The CDR3 protein is CASRDTLAGLTDTQYF. The CDR3 nucleotides are TGTGCCAGCAGAGACACGTTAGCCGGATTAACAGATACGCAGTATTTT. Full variable domain (remainder filled in from reference TRBV7-9 and TRBJ2-3): DTGVSQNPRHKITKRGQNVTFRCDPISEHNRLYWYRQTLGQGPEFLTYFQNEAQLEKSRLLSDRFSAERPKGSFSTLEIQRTEQGDSAMYLCASRDTLAGLTDTQYFGPGTRLTVL.

The CDR3 loop is CASTPTSGGAVETQYF. In DNA form, the CDR3 reads TGTGCCAGCACCCCGACTAGCGGGGGGGCCGTTGAGACCCAGTACTTC. The chain employs TRBV27 and TRBJ2-5; TRBD2 aligns across 14 bases. Germline V lookup: CDR1 MNHEY, CDR2 SMNVEV (reference sequence). V trimming: 7 bases; J trimming: 5 bases; junction bases outside the gene matches: 9. The CDR3 has 16 amino acids.

The chain recombines TRBV25-1 with TRBJ2-1; 11 bases match TRBD1. The germline gives CDR1 MGHDK, CDR2 SYGVNS. The CDR3 is 15 amino acids. V lost 5 bases to trimming and J lost 2 bases; unmatched junction nucleotides: 2. Here the CDR3 DNA reads TGTGCCAGCAGTACGGGACAGGGGGCCTACAATGAGCAGTTCTTC. Amino acids: CASSTGQGAYNEQFF.

The chain has TRBV30 and TRBJ2-7, with D hard to call. Germline V gene sequence: CDR1 GTSNPN, CDR2 SVGIG (reference sequence). The CDR3 contains 13 residues. Trimming pared 3 bases from V and 5 bases from J, leaving 14 bases between. The CDR3 region is CAWSVARSNEQYF. The CDR3 bases are TGTGCCTGGAGCGTGGCCAGATCGAACGAGCAGTACTTC.